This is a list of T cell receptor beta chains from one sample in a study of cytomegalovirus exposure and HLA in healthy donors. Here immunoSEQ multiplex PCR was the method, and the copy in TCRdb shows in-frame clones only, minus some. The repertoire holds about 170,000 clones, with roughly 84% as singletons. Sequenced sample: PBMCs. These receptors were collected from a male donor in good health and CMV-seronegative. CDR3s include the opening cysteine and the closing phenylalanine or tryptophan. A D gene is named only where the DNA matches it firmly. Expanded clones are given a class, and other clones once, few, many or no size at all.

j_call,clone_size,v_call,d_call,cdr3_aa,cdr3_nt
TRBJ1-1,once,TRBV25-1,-,CASTSPHREHTEAFF,TGTGCCAGCACCTCACCTCACAGGGAACACACTGAAGCTTTCTTT
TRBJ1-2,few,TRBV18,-,CASSPEGSPGGYTF,TGTGCCAGCTCCCCGGAAGGCTCCCCAGGTGGCTACACCTTC
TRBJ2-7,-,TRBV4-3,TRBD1,CASSQETGTYEQYF,TGCGCCAGCAGCCAAGAGACAGGGACCTACGAGCAGTACTTC
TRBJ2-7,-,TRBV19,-,CATRERAGSYEQYF,TGTGCCACAAGGGAGCGGGCGGGCTCCTACGAGCAGTACTTC
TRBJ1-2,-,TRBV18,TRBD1,CASSRKEPGQGARGYTF,TGTGCCAGCTCACGTAAAGAGCCGGGACAGGGGGCTCGTGGCTACACCTTC
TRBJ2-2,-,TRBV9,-,CASSVAGINTGELFF,TGTGCCAGCAGCGTAGCGGGGATAAACACCGGGGAGCTGTTTTTT
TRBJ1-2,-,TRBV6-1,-,CASRLQVDYGYTF,TGTGCCAGCAGATTACAGGTTGACTATGGCTACACCTTC
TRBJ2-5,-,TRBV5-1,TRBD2,CASSPGTSGVSGETQYF,TGCGCCAGCAGCCCCGGGACTAGCGGGGTATCAGGGGAGACCCAGTACTTC
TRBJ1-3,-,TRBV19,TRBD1,CASTSDRESSGNTIYF,TGTGCCAGTACCTCAGACAGGGAGAGCTCTGGAAACACCATATATTTT
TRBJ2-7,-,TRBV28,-,CASSFLATGRTSVAITYEQYF,TGTGCCAGCAGTTTCCTTGCGACAGGTCGCACGTCGGTAGCGATAACCTACGAGCAGTACTTC
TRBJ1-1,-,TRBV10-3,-,CAISVQGTDTEAFF,TGTGCCATCAGTGTGCAGGGGACCGACACTGAAGCTTTCTTT
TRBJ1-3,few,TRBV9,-,CASSDGPGPSGNTIYF,TGTGCCAGCAGCGACGGTCCTGGGCCCTCTGGAAACACCATATATTTT
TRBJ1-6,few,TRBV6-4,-,CASSEVKGSSPLHF,TGTGCCAGCAGTGAGGTAAAGGGGTCTTCACCCCTCCACTTT
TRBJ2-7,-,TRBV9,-,CASSVGPEGYEQYF,TGTGCCAGCAGCGTGGGTCCTGAGGGCTACGAGCAGTACTTC
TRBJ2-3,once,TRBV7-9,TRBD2,CASSLGTAGALTDTQYF,TGTGCCAGCAGCTTGGGAACAGCGGGAGCCCTCACAGATACGCAGTATTTT
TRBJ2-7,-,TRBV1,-,CTSSQGTGDESYEQYF,TGCACCAGCAGCCAAGGGACAGGGGATGAATCCTACGAGCAGTACTTC
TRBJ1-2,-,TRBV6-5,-,CASSYSSVTYGYTF,TGTGCCAGCAGTTACTCTTCAGTAACCTATGGCTACACCTTC
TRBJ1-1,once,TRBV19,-,CASSASWSTEAFF,TGTGCCAGTAGTGCCTCATGGAGCACTGAAGCTTTCTTT
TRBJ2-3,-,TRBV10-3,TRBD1,CAISEWGQGLLPDTQYF,TGTGCCATCAGTGAGTGGGGACAGGGGCTCCTCCCGGATACGCAGTATTTT
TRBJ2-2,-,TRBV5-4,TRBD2,CASSLARGAGGPNTGELFF,TGTGCCAGCAGCTTGGCCAGGGGAGCGGGGGGGCCAAACACCGGGGAGCTGTTTTTT
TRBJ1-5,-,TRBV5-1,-,CASSLEGGHQPQHF,TGCGCCAGCAGCTTGGAGGGGGGGCATCAGCCCCAGCATTTT
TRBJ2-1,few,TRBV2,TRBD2,CASDGGGAEFF,TGTGCCAGCGACGGGGGGGGCGCAGAGTTCTTC
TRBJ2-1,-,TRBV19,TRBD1,CASFTGGYGSYNEQFF,TGTGCCAGTTTTACAGGGGGATATGGCTCCTACAATGAGCAGTTCTTC
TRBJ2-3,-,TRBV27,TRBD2,CASSFRAGGTDTQYF,TGTGCCAGCAGTTTTCGGGCGGGAGGTACAGATACGCAGTATTTT
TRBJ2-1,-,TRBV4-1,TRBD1,CASSQEYRGNEQFF,TGCGCCAGCAGCCAAGAATACAGGGGCAATGAGCAGTTCTTC
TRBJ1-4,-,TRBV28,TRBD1,CASRPTGGNEKLFF,TGTGCCAGCAGGCCGACAGGGGGGAATGAAAAACTGTTTTTT
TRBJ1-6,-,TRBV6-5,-,CASSSDRRNSPLHF,TGTGCCAGCAGTTCCGACAGGCGGAATTCACCCCTCCACTTT
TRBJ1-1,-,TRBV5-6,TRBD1,CASSLVGRTGMNTEAFF,TGTGCCAGCAGCTTGGTTGGTCGGACAGGGATGAACACTGAAGCTTTCTTT
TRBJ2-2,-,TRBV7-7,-,CASSARTANTGELFF,TGTGCCAGCAGCGCGAGGACAGCTAACACCGGGGAGCTGTTTTTT
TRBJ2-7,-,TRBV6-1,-,CASGTGRYEQYF,TGTGCCAGCGGCACGGGAAGATACGAGCAGTACTTC
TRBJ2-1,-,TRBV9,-,CASSVEGGHNEQFF,TGTGCCAGCAGCGTAGAGGGGGGGCACAATGAGCAGTTCTTC
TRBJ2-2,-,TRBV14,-,CASSQSAELFF,TGTGCCAGCAGCCAGAGTGCGGAGCTGTTTTTT
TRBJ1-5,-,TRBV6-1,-,CASRKEGINQPQHF,TGTGCCAGCAGAAAGGAGGGGATTAATCAGCCCCAGCATTTT
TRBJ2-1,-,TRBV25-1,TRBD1,CASSKPGTGVDEQFF,TGTGCCAGCAGTAAGCCCGGGACAGGGGTCGATGAGCAGTTCTTC
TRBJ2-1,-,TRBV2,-,CASSGTHYNEQFF,TGTGCCAGCTCCGGGACACACTACAATGAGCAGTTCTTC
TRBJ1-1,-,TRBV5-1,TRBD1,CASSLGQGYTEAFF,TGCGCCAGCAGCCTTGGACAGGGCTACACTGAAGCTTTCTTT
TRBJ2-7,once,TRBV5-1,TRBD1,CASSNGQGITEQYF,TGCGCCAGCAGCAATGGACAGGGAATCACCGAGCAGTACTTC
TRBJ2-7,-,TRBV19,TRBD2,CASRPTSGRYSEQYF,TGTGCCAGTAGGCCGACTAGCGGGAGGTATAGCGAGCAGTACTTC
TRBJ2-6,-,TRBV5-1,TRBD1,CASSVWGQGFSGANVLTF,TGCGCCAGCAGCGTATGGGGACAGGGATTCTCTGGGGCCAACGTCCTGACTTTC
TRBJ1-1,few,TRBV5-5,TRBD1,CASLTGGNMNTEAFF,TGTGCCAGCTTGACAGGGGGAAACATGAACACTGAAGCTTTCTTT
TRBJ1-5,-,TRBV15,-,CATSRDAGSNQPQHF,TGTGCCACCAGCAGAGATGCGGGTAGCAATCAGCCCCAGCATTTT
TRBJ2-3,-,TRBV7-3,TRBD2,CASSLGRLAGGSDTQYF,TGTGCCAGCAGCTTAGGCCGACTAGCGGGGGGGTCAGATACGCAGTATTTT
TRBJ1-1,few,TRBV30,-,CAWSELRGKTEAFF,TGTGCCTGGAGTGAGTTAAGGGGAAAAACTGAAGCTTTCTTT
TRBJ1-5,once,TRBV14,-,CASSQAQNQPQHF,TGTGCCAGCAGCCAAGCACAAAATCAGCCCCAGCATTTT
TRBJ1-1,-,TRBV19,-,CASSIQGRGTEAFF,TGTGCCAGTAGTATCCAGGGGAGGGGCACTGAAGCTTTCTTT
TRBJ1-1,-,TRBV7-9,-,CASSLTGNTEAFF,TGTGCCAGCAGCTTGACTGGAAACACTGAAGCTTTCTTT
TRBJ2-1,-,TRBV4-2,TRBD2,CASSQDPRDYFNNEQFF,TGTGCCAGCAGCCAAGATCCCAGGGACTACTTCAACAATGAGCAGTTCTTC
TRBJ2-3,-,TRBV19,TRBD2,CASQAGGFTDTQYF,TGTGCCAGTCAAGCGGGGGGTTTCACAGATACGCAGTATTTT
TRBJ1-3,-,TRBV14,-,CASSPFTSSGNTIYF,TGTGCCAGCAGCCCGTTTACGAGCTCTGGAAACACCATATATTTT
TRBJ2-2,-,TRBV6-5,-,CASSYSAPTGELFF,TGTGCCAGCAGTTACTCGGCACCCACCGGGGAGCTGTTTTTT
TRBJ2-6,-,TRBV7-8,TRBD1,CASSPLLSGGPRSGANVLTF,TGTGCCAGCAGCCCCCTTCTGTCAGGGGGCCCCCGCTCTGGGGCCAACGTCCTGACTTTC
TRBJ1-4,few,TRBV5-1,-,CASSLGTENEKLFF,TGCGCCAGCAGCTTGGGGACAGAAAATGAAAAACTGTTTTTT
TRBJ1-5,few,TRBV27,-,CASSSRTPRGNQPQHF,TGTGCCAGCAGTTCGCGGACGCCTAGGGGGAATCAGCCCCAGCATTTT
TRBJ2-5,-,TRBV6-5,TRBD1,CASSYSGQRETQYF,TGTGCCAGCAGTTACTCGGGACAGCGGGAGACCCAGTACTTC
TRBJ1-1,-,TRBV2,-,CAKETPNTEAFF,TGTGCCAAAGAGACTCCTAACACTGAAGCTTTCTTT
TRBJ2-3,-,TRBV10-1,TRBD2,CASTPGGVSTDTQYF,TGCGCCAGCACCCCCGGGGGGGTCAGCACAGATACGCAGTATTTT
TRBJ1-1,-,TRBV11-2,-,CASSLGGDPFF,TGTGCCAGCAGCTTAGGGGGGGACCCTTTCTTT
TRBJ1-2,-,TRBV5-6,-,CASSFYSSVRYTF,TGTGCCAGCAGCTTTTACAGTTCTGTGCGCTACACCTTC
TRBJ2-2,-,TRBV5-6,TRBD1,CASSFRGPGTGELFF,TGTGCCAGCAGCTTCAGGGGGCCTGGCACCGGGGAGCTGTTTTTT